What follows are 8 T cell receptor beta chains derived from one specimen sequenced in a study of neoadjuvant nivolumab and ipilimumab in lung cancer (dated by TCRdb to the early 2020s). Libraries were prepared through the immunoSEQ multiplex PCR assay. TCRdb provides this immuneACCESS table in a form limited to in-frame rearrangements. Some clones are lacking; in checked studies, under half of them reflect an unresolved V gene, and why the rest are absent is not known. The sample table records 26,000 or so clones; 80% of these occur just once. The ten largest clones take up under 8% of the sample. This specimen's time point label, interpreted: pretherapy, before neoadjuvant immune checkpoint inhibitors. Source: peripheral blood, taken before neoadjuvant nivolumab, alone or with ipilimumab. The receptors shown here come from an adult with non-small cell lung cancer.

The chain carries TRBV6-1 and TRBJ1-1; D call uncertain. Germline V lookup: CDR1 MNHNS, CDR2 SASEGT. The CDR3 is 11 amino acids. V lost 7 bases and J 8 bases, leaving 11 bases between the germline ends. CDR3 in DNA: TGTGCCAGCAAGGAGGCGGCCGAAGCTTTCTTT. Its protein is CASKEAAEAFF.

The V and J genes are TRBV7-2 and TRBJ1-5; D unresolved. Germline V gene data show CDR1 as SGHTA and CDR2 as FQGNSA. Trimming removed 2 bases from V and 7 bases from J, with 15 bases in between. The CDR3 sequence is 15 residues long. The CDR3: CASSLFDSRRQPQHF. The CDR3 region has the DNA TGTGCCAGCAGCTTATTTGACTCTCGGCGCCAGCCCCAGCATTTT.

The gene calls are TRBV19 and TRBJ2-2; 11 bases line up with TRBD1. Germline values: CDR1 LNHDA, CDR2 SQIVND (reference sequence). This CDR3 is built from 17 residues. The V segment lost 5 bases and the J segment 7 bases; nucleotides outside the gene matches: 12. The CDR3: CASSFWTGGAEGGELFF. CDR3 bases: TGTGCCAGTAGTTTTTGGACAGGGGGCGCAGAGGGCGGGGAGCTGTTTTTT.

V is TRBV6-1 and J is TRBJ2-6; a weak D match, TRBD1 (5 bases). CDR1 and CDR2 from the germline V gene are MNHNS and SASEGT. V lost 4 bases, J lost 0 bases, and 10 bases lay in between. The CDR3 loop spans 16 amino acids. The CDR3 coding sequence is TGTGCCAGCAGTGGGGTTAGGGGCTCTGGGGCCAACGTCCTGACTTTC. This gives the protein CASSGVRGSGANVLTF.

This chain joins TRBV9 and TRBJ2-1; TRBD1 matches 10 bases. Trimming at V came to 2 bases and at J to 5 bases, leaving 1 base not matched to a gene. Germline loops: CDR1 SGDLS, CDR2 YYNGEE. There are 14 residues in the CDR3. In DNA, the CDR3 is TGTGCCAGCAGCGTTGGGACAGGGGACAATGAGCAGTTCTTC. Translation: CASSVGTGDNEQFF.

V usage is TRBV19 and J usage is TRBJ2-1, with a possible D match to TRBD2 (7 bases). V was pared by 1 base and J by 7 bases, with 14 bases between. The CDR3 runs 15 residues. Per germline, CDR1 LNHDA and CDR2 SQIVND (reference sequence). CDR3 region: CASSIGGGPFNEQFF. The CDR3 DNA follows: TGTGCCAGTAGTATAGGCGGGGGCCCGTTTAATGAGCAGTTCTTC.

The CDR3: CASSLVGQQATNEKLFF. The CDR3 bases are TGTGCCAGCAGCCTGGTAGGACAGCAAGCAACTAATGAAAAACTGTTTTTT. This chain joins TRBV5-5 and TRBJ1-4; possibly TRBD1 for D (6 bases). V gave up 4 bases and J gave up 0 bases, with 16 bases separating them. The germline CDR1 and CDR2 sequences are SGHKS and YYEKEE (reference sequence). This CDR3 region has 17 residues.

This clone was seen a handful of times. The rearrangement joins TRBV6-5 to TRBJ1-3, with D perhaps TRBD1 (5 bases). The CDR3 sequence is 12 residues long. The germline CDR1 and CDR2 sequences are MNHEY and SVGAGI. Here the CDR3 DNA reads TGTTCAACCCGGGACGGTGGAAACACCATATATTTT. It codes for CSTRDGGNTIYF.